Listed here are 26 T cell receptor beta chains from one sample, sequenced in a study of Tregs in tolerant kidney transplant recipients. TCRdb's copy holds only in-frame clones and misses some; the assay was immunoSEQ multiplex PCR. Found here are about 15,000 clones, about 82% of them singletons; the top ten hold roughly 1.8%. The source was Tregs from blood, collected before the transplant. The source of these receptors is a human donor who received a combined kidney and bone marrow transplant.

The chain carries TRBV7-7 and TRBJ2-5; 9 positions match TRBD1. V shed 5 bases and J 5 bases; nucleotides not matched to a gene: 6. Per germline, CDR1 SSHAT and CDR2 FNYEAQ (reference sequence). The CDR3 runs 14 residues. In DNA, the CDR3 is TGTGCCAGCAGCCCCGACAGGGGGGCCGAGACCCAGTACTTC. Residues: CASSPDRGAETQYF.

This chain uses TRBV29-1 with TRBJ2-4, with a tentative D call TRBD2 (6 bases). The CDR3 is 14 amino acids. V was clipped by 7 bases and J by 8 bases, with 21 bases between them. Per the germline V gene, CDR1 is SQVTM and CDR2 is ANQGSEA. The CDR3 DNA reads as TGCAGCGCCTTTGGAGGGGATGGCAGGGACATTCAGTACTTC. Amino acids: CSAFGGDGRDIQYF. The whole variable domain, remainder taken from reference TRBV29-1 and TRBJ2-4, is SAVISQKPSRDICQRGTSLTIQCQVDSQVTMMFWYRQQPGQSLTLIATANQGSEATYESGFVIDKFPISRPNLTFSTLTVSNMSPEDSSIYLCSAFGGDGRDIQYFGAGTRLSVL.

In DNA form, the CDR3 reads TGTGCCAGCAGTGAAGGATTCACTAGCGGGGGAACGGATACGCAGTATTTT. This gives the protein CASSEGFTSGGTDTQYF. This chain connects TRBV6-1 to TRBJ2-3; 11 bases map to TRBD2. There are 17 residues in the CDR3. The V segment lost 1 base and the J segment 6 bases; nucleotides outside the gene matches: 9. The V gene's germline CDR1 is MNHNS and CDR2 SASEGT.

This sequence joins TRBV2 and TRBJ1-1; TRBD1 is a possible D gene (5 bases). The CDR3 covers 15 residues. Trimming removed 6 bases at V and 4 bases at J, with 18 bases between. Germline-derived CDR1 and CDR2 are SNHLY and FYNNEI. CDR3 sequence (DNA): TGTGCCAGCAGCTTACCCCGCCACGGGGGCACTGAAGCTTTCTTT. This translates into CASSLPRHGGTEAFF.

V gene TRBV4-1 combines with J gene TRBJ2-3; D ambiguous. Trimming removed 1 base from V and 0 bases from J, with 17 bases in between. The CDR3 runs 18 residues. Germline loops: CDR1 MGHRA, CDR2 YSYEKL. CDR3 amino acids: CASSQVGRSIASTDTQYF. CDR3 in DNA: TGCGCCAGCAGCCAAGTTGGTCGGTCGATTGCTAGCACAGATACGCAGTATTTT.

Here the CDR3 reads CASRAGGQVYYEQYF. CDR3 in DNA: TGTGCCAGCAGGGCTGGGGGACAGGTATACTACGAGCAGTACTTC. The chain has TRBV6-5 and TRBJ2-7; TRBD1 aligns across 8 bases. Trimming took 6 bases from V and 3 from J; bases not matched to a gene: 10. This CDR3 region has 15 residues. CDR1 and CDR2 from the germline V gene are MNHEY and SVGAGI.

This clone was detected once. The rearrangement joins TRBV28 to TRBJ2-6; D unresolved. Trimming stripped 7 bases from V and 0 bases from J, with 10 bases between. This CDR3 comprises 15 residues. In germline, CDR1 is MDHEN, CDR2 SYDVKM. CDR3 loop: CASTRPGSGANVLTF. DNA of the CDR3: TGTGCCAGCACCCGCCCCGGCTCTGGGGCCAACGTCCTGACTTTC.

The rearrangement uses TRBV29-1 and TRBJ2-2, with 8 bases matching TRBD1. The germline gives CDR1 SQVTM, CDR2 ANQGSEA. The CDR3 sequence is 18 residues long. The junction had 12 bases not matched to a gene; V was cut back by 3 bases and J by 0 bases. CDR3 coding DNA: TGCAGCGTTGAGAGGTGGACAGGGCGATCCGCGAACACCGGGGAGCTGTTTTTT. Its translation is CSVERWTGRSANTGELFF.

A single count supports this clone. This chain links TRBV7-2 with TRBJ2-7; D is possibly TRBD2 (5 bases). The V gene's germline CDR1 is SGHTA and CDR2 FQGNSA. The CDR3 totals 14 residues. V lost 1 base and J 2 bases, leaving 9 bases between the germline ends. In DNA, the CDR3 is TGTGCCAGCAGCTTAGGTCCCGGGGCCTACGAGCAGTACTTC. Its translation is CASSLGPGAYEQYF.

The chain uses TRBV5-1 and TRBJ2-7; D might be TRBD1 (5 bases). The CDR3 totals 13 residues. CDR1 is SGHRS, CDR2 YFSETQ, per germline. The V end was cut by 0 bases, the J end by 6 bases, with 10 bases between. CDR3 sequence (DNA): TGCGCCAGCAGCTTGGGAGGCAGGGTCGAGCAGTACTTC. Translation: CASSLGGRVEQYF.

This rearrangement joins TRBV5-1 to TRBJ2-2; D is possibly TRBD2 (7 bases). This CDR3 has 15 amino acids. Trimming pared 4 bases from V and 7 bases from J, leaving 17 bases between. Germline CDR1 SGHRS, CDR2 YFSETQ. The CDR3 sequence is CASSPLAGAHGELFF. As DNA, the CDR3 is TGCGCCAGCAGCCCACTCGCGGGGGCCCACGGGGAGCTGTTTTTT.

The chain recombines TRBV28 with TRBJ2-4, with TRBD1 matching 7 bases. V lost 3 bases to trimming and J lost 0 bases; unmatched junction nucleotides: 5. The length of the CDR3 is 16 residues. Germline V lookup: CDR1 MDHEN, CDR2 SYDVKM. CDR3 sequence: CASSLGQTLAKNIQYF. For the CDR3, the DNA is TGTGCCAGCAGTTTGGGACAGACTCTAGCCAAAAACATTCAGTACTTC.

The CDR3 spells CASSTYRGLALPGQYF. In DNA form, the CDR3 reads TGTGCCAGCAGCACTTACAGGGGGCTCGCCCTTCCGGGGCAGTACTTC. The chain has TRBV5-6 and TRBJ2-7; 9 nucleotides match TRBD1. V lost 4 bases, J lost 9 bases, and 17 bases stayed unmatched. In germline, CDR1 is SGHDT, CDR2 YYEEEE. CDR3 length: 16 residues.

This rearrangement joins TRBV18 to TRBJ1-6; 8 bases fit TRBD1. After removal of 3 bases from V and 8 bases from J, the junction contained 12 bases not matched to a gene. Germline-derived CDR1 and CDR2 are KGHSH and LQKENI. The CDR3 consists of 17 residues. The CDR3 DNA is TGTGCCAGCTCACCCCTAACAGGGGGAGGTTTCCATTCACCCCTCCACTTT. Translated: CASSPLTGGGFHSPLHF.

J is TRBJ2-7 and V is TRBV30, with D possibly TRBD2 on 6 matching bases. The CDR3 contains 14 residues. CDR1 GTSNPN and CDR2 SVGIG come from the germline V gene (reference sequence). The V and J ends lost 0 bases and 0 bases respectively, with 9 bases between them. This CDR3 is CAWSVGGNSYEQYF. The DNA of the CDR3 is TGTGCCTGGAGTGTGGGGGGAAACTCCTACGAGCAGTACTTC.

This clone came up a few times. V gene TRBV21-1 combines with J gene TRBJ1-6; whether TRBD1, the table's D call, matches the DNA was not checked. TRBV21-1 is deemed a pseudogene. The CDR3 length is 14 residues. This CDR3 is CASSKTDYNSPLHF. In nucleotides, the CDR3 is TGTGCCAGCAGCAAGACAGACTATAATTCACCCCTCCACTTT.

V is TRBV27 and J is TRBJ1-6; weak D call: TRBD1 (5 bases). Trimming left V 0 bases short and J 5 bases short, with 11 bases between. The CDR3 has 16 amino acids. The V gene's germline CDR1 is MNHEY and CDR2 SMNVEV (reference sequence). As DNA, the CDR3 is TGTGCCAGCAGTTTATCGGTCGGGGGGAATAATTCACCCCTCCACTTT. Its protein is CASSLSVGGNNSPLHF.

The V gene is TRBV7-9, the J gene TRBJ2-1; D possibly corresponds to TRBD1 (5 bases). Germline loops: CDR1 SEHNR, CDR2 FQNEAQ (reference sequence). The CDR3 length is 17 residues. Between the trimmed V and J ends, which lost 4 bases and 6 bases, there was a span of 22 bases. This CDR3 is CASSWPTKGPGPNEQFF. The CDR3 DNA reads TGTGCCAGCAGCTGGCCGACCAAGGGGCCCGGACCCAATGAGCAGTTCTTC.

V is TRBV29-1 and J is TRBJ1-1; possible D gene TRBD1, 6 bases. Germline values: CDR1 SQVTM, CDR2 ANQGSEA. With 7 bases removed from V and 4 bases from J, the gap between germline ends came to 13 bases. The CDR3 covers 12 residues. The CDR3 here is CSAGGLGTEAFF. The CDR3 region has the DNA TGCAGCGCGGGGGGCCTGGGCACTGAAGCTTTCTTT. The complete variable domain, with remaining parts taken from reference TRBV29-1 and TRBJ1-1, reads SAVISQKPSRDICQRGTSLTIQCQVDSQVTMMFWYRQQPGQSLTLIATANQGSEATYESGFVIDKFPISRPNLTFSTLTVSNMSPEDSSIYLCSAGGLGTEAFFGQGTRLTVV.

This chain links TRBV10-3 with TRBJ1-2, with no clear D. Trimming cost V 0 bases and J 8 bases, with 13 bases left between them. The germline V gene has CDR1 ENHRY and CDR2 SYGVKD. This CDR3 has 14 residues. The DNA for the CDR3 is TGTGCCATCAGTGAGTCCGAAAACTTGTGGGGCTACACCTTC. It is translated as CAISESENLWGYTF.

This chain connects TRBV27 to TRBJ2-6, with D unresolved. V was pared by 5 bases and J by 3 bases, with 14 bases between. This CDR3 contains 16 residues. Germline V gene lookup returns CDR1 MNHEY and CDR2 SMNVEV (reference sequence). CDR3 in amino acids: CASSRLDLVGANVLTF. DNA for the CDR3: TGTGCCAGCAGTCGACTCGACTTGGTTGGGGCCAACGTCCTGACTTTC.

The chain recombines TRBV11-2 with TRBJ2-6, with 8 bases that match TRBD1. The CDR3 totals 15 residues. Trimming removed 8 bases from V and 4 bases from J; junction bases left unmatched: 7. Germline-derived CDR1 and CDR2 are SGHAT and FQNNGV. The CDR3 loop reads CASGQGTSGANVLTF. CDR3 DNA sequence: TGTGCCAGCGGACAGGGTACATCGGGGGCCAACGTCCTGACTTTC.

As to this clone: The germline gene is not matched at one end of the junction; a read error may be the cause. The rearrangement links TRBV7-2 to TRBJ2-7; maybe TRBD2 (6 bases). The germline V gene has CDR1 SGHTA and CDR2 FQGNSA. There are 15 residues in the CDR3. CDR3 in DNA: TGTGCCAGCAGCCTAGCTCCGGGACTTCGGCTCGAGCAGTACTTC. It codes for CASSLAPGLRLEQYF.

The gene calls are TRBV27 and TRBJ2-3; D unresolved. The germline V gene has CDR1 MNHEY and CDR2 SMNVEV (reference sequence). The CDR3 length is 14 residues. The V and J ends lost 2 bases and 0 bases respectively, with 6 bases between them. In DNA form, the CDR3 reads TGTGCCAGCAGTTTAGGGCTGAGCACAGATACGCAGTATTTT. It yields the protein CASSLGLSTDTQYF.

This sequence joins TRBV19 and TRBJ2-1; D is uncertain. CDR1 and CDR2 (germline): LNHDA, SQIVND (reference sequence). CDR3 length: 13 residues. Deletions cut 3 bases from V and 6 bases from J, with 9 bases between. The CDR3 sequence: CASSITHGNEQFF. The DNA of the CDR3 is TGTGCCAGTAGTATCACTCACGGCAATGAGCAGTTCTTC.

This chain joins TRBV15 and TRBJ1-2; tentative D call: TRBD1 (6 bases). Trimming pared 1 base from V and 5 bases from J, leaving 11 bases between. The germline V gene encodes CDR1 LNHNV and CDR2 YYDKDF (reference sequence). The CDR3 length is 14 residues. CDR3 nucleotides: TGTGCCACCAGCAGAGGACAGGCGCCATATGGCTACACCTTC. Translating it yields CATSRGQAPYGYTF.